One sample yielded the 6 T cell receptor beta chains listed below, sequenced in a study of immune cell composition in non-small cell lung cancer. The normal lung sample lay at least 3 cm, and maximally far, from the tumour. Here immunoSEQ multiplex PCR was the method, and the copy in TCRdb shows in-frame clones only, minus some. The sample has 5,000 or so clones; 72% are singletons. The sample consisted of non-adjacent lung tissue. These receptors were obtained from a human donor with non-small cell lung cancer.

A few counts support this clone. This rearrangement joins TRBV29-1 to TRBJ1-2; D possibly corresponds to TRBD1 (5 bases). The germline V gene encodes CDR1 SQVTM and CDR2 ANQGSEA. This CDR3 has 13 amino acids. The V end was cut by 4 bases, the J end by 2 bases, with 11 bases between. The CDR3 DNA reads TGCAGCGTTGTGACGGGGGTGAACTATGGCTACACCTTC. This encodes CSVVTGVNYGYTF.

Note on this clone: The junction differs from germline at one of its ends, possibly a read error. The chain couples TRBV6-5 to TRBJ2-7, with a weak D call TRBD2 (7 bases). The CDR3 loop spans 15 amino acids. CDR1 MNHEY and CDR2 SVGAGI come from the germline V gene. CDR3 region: CASSYSGGGGVRKCF. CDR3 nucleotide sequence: TGTGCCAGCAGTTACTCAGGGGGGGGCGGAGTAAGAAAGTGCTTC.

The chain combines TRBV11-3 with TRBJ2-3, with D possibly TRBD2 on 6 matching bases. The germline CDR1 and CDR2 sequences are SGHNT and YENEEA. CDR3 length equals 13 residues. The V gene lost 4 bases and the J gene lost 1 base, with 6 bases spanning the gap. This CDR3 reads CASSSGGTDTQYF. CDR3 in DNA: TGTGCCAGCAGCTCGGGGGGCACAGATACGCAGTATTTT.

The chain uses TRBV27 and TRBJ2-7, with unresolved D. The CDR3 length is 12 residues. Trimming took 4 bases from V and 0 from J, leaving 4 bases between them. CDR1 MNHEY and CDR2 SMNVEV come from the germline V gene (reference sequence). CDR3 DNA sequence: TGTGCCAGCAGTTCCTCCTCCTACGAGCAGTACTTC. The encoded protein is CASSSSSYEQYF.

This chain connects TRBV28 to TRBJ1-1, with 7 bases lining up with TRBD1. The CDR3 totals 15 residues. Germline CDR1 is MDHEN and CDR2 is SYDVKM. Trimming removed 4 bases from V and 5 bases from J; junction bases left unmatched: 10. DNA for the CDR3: TGTGCCAGCAGTTCCCTCCAGACAGGGAGAACTGAAGCTTTCTTT. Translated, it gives CASSSLQTGRTEAFF.

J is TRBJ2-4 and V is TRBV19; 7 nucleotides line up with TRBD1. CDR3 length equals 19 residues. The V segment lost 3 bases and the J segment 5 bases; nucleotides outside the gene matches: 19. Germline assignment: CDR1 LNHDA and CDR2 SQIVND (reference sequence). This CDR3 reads CASSIVPPGRRGGQNIQYF. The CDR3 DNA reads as TGTGCCAGTAGTATTGTTCCCCCGGGACGACGAGGGGGCCAAAACATTCAGTACTTC.